This T cell receptor beta chain is drawn from a study of breast tumors, draining lymph nodes, adjacent tissues (dated by TCRdb to 2016 to 2017). A note on the overall study: In breast cancer patients, the study compared the TCR beta repertoires of tumor, adjacent nontumor tissue and axillary lymph nodes. In human breast cancer, the study set out to evaluate how tumor, surrounding tissue and draining lymph node repertoires relate to one another and whether T cells may move between these sites. General findings and caveats noted by the study authors: The data were considered consistent with the idea that most tumor T cells come from the lymph node and then expand in tumor tissue. The conclusion that tumor T cells originate in lymph nodes was framed as consistent with a hypothesis rather than directly demonstrated. Tumor T-cell repertoires showed less diversity than lymph node repertoires and more diversity than nontumor tissue repertoires, and tumor T-cell repertoires showed preferential V and J gene usage. In luminal-like breast cancer, tumor and nontumor tissue repertoires resembled each other significantly more than in basal-like breast cancer.

CDR1 and CDR2 are read off the germline V gene (reference sequence) as DFQATT and SNEGSKA. Here V drops 7 bases and J drops 1 base, and the junction holds 5 bases not matched to any gene. The CDR3 sequence holds 13 residues, the cysteine and phenylalanine included. The only DNA kept is the CDR3, 39 bases in frame from the first base. Lymph node samples were obtained from the axillary draining lymph nodes of breast cancer patients. The sequencer listed for this sample is Illumina HiSeq 2000. Multiplex PCR amplification was used to build the TCR beta chain libraries. High-throughput sequencing was used to analyze the amplified TCR beta chain products. Through fastp at Q25 and MiXCR, TCRdb rebuilt clones from the public reads, retaining in-frame beta chains. Identical CDR3 protein sequences are pooled into one entry, listed with their most common genes and DNA. The sample profile shows around 140,000 distinct CDR3 sequences; more than 20% of them were found once. The top ten clones comprise about 2.4% of the sample.

Many counts were recorded for this clonotype. Its antigen remains undetermined. No base quality values were provided; no much bigger clone lies one nucleotide off. This clonotype was sampled from a female donor with breast cancer. Some clones in this sample may be carry-over from other donors' samples. Sequencing used axillary lymph node tissue. The V and J genes are TRBV20-1 and TRBJ2-7; 9 nucleotides in the junction match TRBD1. At the DNA level, the sequence is TGCAGTGGAAGACAGGGGGGATCCTACGAGCAGTACTTC. This is translated as CSGRQGGSYEQYF.